A single sample gave rise to the 7 T cell receptor beta chains below, sequenced in a study of CD8+CD57+ T cells in acquired aplastic anemia. Only patients with CD8+CD57+ cell expansion on flow cytometry were chosen for sequencing. Profiling that covered TCR beta VDJ and CDR3 relied on genomic DNA as its template. One entry per CDR3 protein, called by TCRdb with MiXCR from the reads. Of under 200,000 distinct CDR3 sequences detected, 70% to 80% appear once; the ten largest clones hold around 45%. Sample: sorted CD4+, CD8+, or CD8+CD57+ T cells (not recorded which) from PBMCs. The receptor set was obtained from a human donor with aplastic anemia.

This chain uses TRBV5-1 with TRBJ2-7, with no clear D. CDR1 and CDR2 (germline): SGHRS, YFSETQ. The V end lost 3 bases, the J end lost 5 bases, and 15 bases lay between the germline ends. The CDR3 is 14 residues long. The CDR3 coding sequence is TGCGCCAGCAGCTCCAGTTTAGGGCGCGACGAGCAGTACTTC. Protein: CASSSSLGRDEQYF.

The chain has TRBV20-1 and TRBJ2-5, with D possibly being TRBD2 (5 bases). V was pared by 3 bases and J by 9 bases, with 17 bases between. Germline V lookup: CDR1 DFQATT, CDR2 SNEGSKA (reference sequence). The CDR3 contains 13 residues. The chain's CDR3 is CSASFGVVRAQYF. The CDR3 DNA reads as TGCAGTGCTAGTTTTGGGGTGGTGCGGGCCCAGTACTTC.

The chain has TRBV5-1 and TRBJ1-2, with 7 bases fitting TRBD1. This CDR3 contains 15 residues. Germline V CDR1 and CDR2: SGHRS, YFSETQ. Trimming cost V 4 bases and J 3 bases; bases outside gene matches: 9. As DNA, the CDR3 is TGCGCCAGCAGCCCACAAGGGGGCGCCGACTATGGCTACACCTTC. The encoded protein is CASSPQGGADYGYTF.

The rearrangement uses TRBV24-1 and TRBJ1-1; perhaps TRBD1 as D (5 bases). Germline CDR1 is KGHDR and CDR2 is SFDVKD. The length of the CDR3 is 11 residues. Between the trimmed V and J ends, which lost 6 bases and 7 bases, there was a span of 8 bases. CDR3 DNA sequence: TGTGCCACCAGTAGGGGAGATGAAGCTTTCTTT. It translates to CATSRGDEAFF.

The CDR3 DNA follows: TGTGCCACCAGCAGAGCCCTACCGGACGAGCAGTACTTC. It is translated as CATSRALPDEQYF. V and J are TRBV15 and TRBJ2-7, with D hard to call. Trimming pared 1 base from V and 5 bases from J, leaving 9 bases between. Germline-derived CDR1 and CDR2 are LNHNV and YYDKDF (reference sequence). The CDR3 has 13 residues.

The V call is TRBV24-1, the J call TRBJ2-3; no clear D gene. Trimming shortened V by 5 bases and J by 1 base, and 9 bases separated the two germline ends. CDR3 length equals 14 residues. Germline values: CDR1 KGHDR, CDR2 SFDVKD. This CDR3 reads CATSGIAGTDTQYF. The CDR3 DNA sequence: TGTGCCACCAGTGGGATCGCGGGCACAGATACGCAGTATTTT.

CDR3 DNA sequence: TGTGCCAGCAGTGAATATAATGGTGGAGAGGGGCAGTTCTTC. Protein product: CASSEYNGGEGQFF. The V and J genes are TRBV25-1 and TRBJ2-1; TRBD2 might be the D (5 bases). Trimming shortened V by 0 bases and J by 12 bases, and 15 bases separated the two germline ends. CDR3 size: 14 residues. The germline V gene has CDR1 MGHDK and CDR2 SYGVNS.